The clone carrying this TCR beta chain occurred many times. Antigen unknown. Per germline, CDR1 MDHEN and CDR2 SYDVKM. CDR3 length: 15 residues. V lost 4 bases, J lost 5 bases, and 10 bases stayed unmatched. There were TCR beta CDR3 regions amplified from RNA transcripts. TCR CDR3 underwent first-round RT-PCR with the HTBI primer set. MiXCR was run by TCRdb on the multiplex PCR reads, yielding one entry per CDR3 protein. Among fewer than 450,000 distinct CDR3 sequences listed, over 13% were seen once. This record belongs to a study of T cells in Graves' hyperthyroidism and ophthalmopathy. Study results and limitations: Blood samples included most of the expanded thyroid clonotypes exceeding 0.001.

Subjects with ophthalmopathy showed a Clinical Activity Score no lower than 3, a NOSPECS grade no lower than 4, and a duration shorter than 3 months. The receptor was derived from a man aged 50 to 60 with Graves' ophthalmopathy. The chain combines TRBV28 with TRBJ2-7, with 8 bases matching TRBD1. The sequenced sample consisted of blood. CDR3 protein: CASSSPGTGTHEQYF. The CDR3 nucleotides read TGTGCCAGCAGTTCCCCCGGGACAGGAACGCACGAGCAGTACTTC. The full variable domain, with the rest looked up from reference TRBV28 and TRBJ2-7, is DVKVTQSSRYLVKRTGEKVFLECVQDMDHENMFWYRQDPGLGLRLIYFSYDVKMKEKGDIPEGYSVSREKKERFSLILESASTNQTSMYLCASSSPGTGTHEQYFGPGTRLTVT.